The clone carrying this T cell receptor beta chain appeared many times. Its cognate antigen is unknown. The data derive from a study of T cells after yellow fever vaccination. Overall study context: With SMART-Seq v4 Ultra Low Input, the fractions containing low cell numbers were prepared.

Whole-study findings and limits: Secondary responses were weaker yet peaked faster, day 5 versus 15. In FACS-sorted repertoires, abundant clonotypes from the bulk population could appear as contaminants.

The trim removed 4 bases at V and 6 bases at J, leaving 4 bases unmatched. There are 14 residues in the CDR3. CDR1 MNHNS and CDR2 SASEGT come from the germline V gene. A universal primer site and UMIs were added as TCR cDNA was made by 5'RACE template switching. TCRdb ran MiXCR on the 5' RACE reads and lists one entry per CDR3 protein. The sample lists 300,000 to 400,000 distinct CDR3 sequences, under 7.5% occurring once. This specimen was PBMCs, taken 5 days after the yellow fever booster vaccination. V is TRBV6-1 and J is TRBJ2-7; TRBD2 matches at 12 bases. The TCR comes from a man in his thirties or forties who received the YFV17D yellow fever vaccine. CDR3 residues: CASSVTSGSPEQYF. DNA of the CDR3: TGTGCCAGCAGTGTGACTAGCGGGAGTCCCGAGCAGTACTTC.